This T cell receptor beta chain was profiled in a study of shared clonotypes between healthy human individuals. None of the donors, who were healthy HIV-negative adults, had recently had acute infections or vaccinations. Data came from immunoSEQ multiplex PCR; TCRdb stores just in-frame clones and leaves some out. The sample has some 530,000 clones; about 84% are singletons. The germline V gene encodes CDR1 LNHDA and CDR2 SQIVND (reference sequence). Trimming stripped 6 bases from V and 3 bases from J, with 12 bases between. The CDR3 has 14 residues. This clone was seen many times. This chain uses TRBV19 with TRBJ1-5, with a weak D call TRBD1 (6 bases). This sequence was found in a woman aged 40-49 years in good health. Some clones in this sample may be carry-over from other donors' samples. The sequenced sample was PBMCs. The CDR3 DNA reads TGTGCCAGTAGCTCTAACAGGGCCAATCAGCCCCAGCATTTT. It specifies CASSSNRANQPQHF.